The T cell receptor (beta chain) under discussion was sequenced for a study of identical twins. Study findings and constraints: Weaker excess twin sharing was observed in beta out-of-frame sequences. Fewer insertions marked abundant cord blood beta clonotypes; young adult naive trended weakly, memory not at all.

With 1 base clipped from V and 0 bases from J, the junction kept 9 bases outside the gene matches. The CDR3 has 17 residues. Germline CDR1 and CDR2: SGHTA and FQGNSA. The table lists this clonotype with a few counts. Its matching antigen is unknown. TCRdb reanalysed the 5' RACE reads using MiXCR and keeps one entry per CDR3 protein. Counted here are 650,000 to 750,000 distinct CDR3 sequences, about 20% occurring once; the ten biggest clones make up 4% to 5.5%. This sample also appeared in a second study, on T cells expressing NK-cell markers. That source reports: From sorted CD3+CD56+NKG2C+, CD3+CD56+NKG2C- and CD3+CD56-NKG2C+ T cells came the TCR beta repertoires. Whether the expanded NKG2C+ T cell clones recognized HCMV remained unclear.

The TCR sequence derives from a woman between 18 and 30 years old in good health. The rearrangement uses TRBV7-2 and TRBJ2-7; 7 bases line up with TRBD2. The material sequenced was PBMCs. The DNA for the CDR3 is TGTGCCAGCAGCTTAGTTCATGGCGGGGGTAGCTCCTACGAGCAGTACTTC. This gives the protein CASSLVHGGGSSYEQYF. Based on the CDR3 plus reference TRBV7-2 and TRBJ2-7, the full variable domain is GAGVSQSPSNKVTEKGKDVELRCDPISGHTALYWYRQSLGQGLEFLIYFQGNSAPDKSGLPSDRFSAERTGGSVSTLTIQRTQQEDSAVYLCASSLVHGGGSSYEQYFGPGTRLTVT.